This entry lists 12 T cell receptor beta chains sequenced from one sample in a study of blood T cell repertoires in COVID-19. This table comes from immunoSEQ multiplex PCR, and its TCRdb copy is limited to in-frame clones, with some not included. The sample holds roughly 100,000 clones, more than 75% seen once. The specimen was peripheral blood. The receptors stem from a human donor in a cohort sampled during active COVID-19.

This clone was seen only once. This chain links TRBV7-2 with TRBJ1-6, with a weak D call TRBD1 (5 bases). The CDR3 length is 16 residues. Per the germline V gene, CDR1 is SGHTA and CDR2 is FQGNSA. V was pared by 4 bases and J by 5 bases, with 15 bases between. The CDR3 reads CASSSLGGYNNSPLHF. CDR3 nucleotide sequence: TGTGCCAGCAGCTCGTTGGGGGGGTACAATAATTCACCCCTCCACTTT.

The J gene is TRBJ1-2, the V gene TRBV3-1 (or the pseudogene TRBV3-2), with 8 nucleotides matching TRBD1. V shed 2 bases, J shed 2 bases, and the junction held 7 bases outside the gene matches. The germline V gene encodes CDR1 LGHDT and CDR2 YNNKEL (reference sequence). This CDR3 is built from 16 residues. CDR3 nucleotides: TGTGCCAGCAGCCAACGACGACAGGGGATCAACTATGGCTACACCTTC. It codes for CASSQRRQGINYGYTF.

The rearrangement links TRBV10-1 to TRBJ2-1; 7 bases line up with TRBD1. V shed 3 bases and J 5 bases; nucleotides not matched to a gene: 10. CDR3 length: 16 amino acids. In germline, CDR1 is WNHNN, CDR2 SYGVQD (reference sequence). The CDR3 DNA is TGCGCCAGCAGTGACCAAGGGGGCAGGGCAAACAATGAGCAGTTCTTC. It is translated as CASSDQGGRANNEQFF.

The chain combines TRBV6-7 with TRBJ2-5; possible D gene TRBD1, 5 bases. TRBV6-7 is reported as an ORF; its role is uncertain. CDR3 size: 14 residues. V lost 2 bases to trimming and J lost 8 bases, with 15 bases between them. For the CDR3, the DNA is TGTGCCAGCAGTTACCCCGTTTGTGGGGCCACCCAGTACTTC. It codes for CASSYPVCGATQYF.

This chain joins TRBV19 and TRBJ2-5; tentative D call: TRBD2 (6 bases). In germline, CDR1 is LNHDA, CDR2 SQIVND (reference sequence). The CDR3 contains 15 residues. Trimming shortened V by 1 base and J by 2 bases, and 11 bases separated the two germline ends. The DNA for the CDR3 is TGTGCCAGTAGTATAGGAGGGACTCCGCAAGAGACCCAGTACTTC. This gives the protein CASSIGGTPQETQYF.

The chain is built from TRBV11-3 and TRBJ2-3; TRBD1 aligns across 11 bases. This CDR3 is built from 16 residues. In germline, CDR1 is SGHNT, CDR2 YENEEA. J gave up 3 bases and V 6 bases, and 8 bases lay outside the gene matches. Written as DNA, the CDR3 is TGTGCCAGCAGTCGGACAGGGGGCTTAAGAACAGATACGCAGTATTTT. Translated, it gives CASSRTGGLRTDTQYF.

This chain joins TRBV19 and TRBJ1-2, with D unclear. Germline assignment: CDR1 LNHDA and CDR2 SQIVND (reference sequence). The CDR3 covers 13 residues. Trimming removed 3 bases from V and 8 bases from J, with 13 bases in between. CDR3 nucleotides: TGTGCCAGTAGTATCCGGGCGACGGGGGGCTACACCTTC. As protein: CASSIRATGGYTF. Full variable domain (missing parts from reference TRBV19 and TRBJ1-2): DGGITQSPKYLFRKEGQNVTLSCEQNLNHDAMYWYRQDPGQGLRLIYYSQIVNDFQKGDIAEGYSVSREKKESFPLTVTSAQKNPTAFYLCASSIRATGGYTFGSGTRLTVV.

The chain is built from TRBV7-9 and TRBJ2-1; 9 bases agree with TRBD1. This CDR3 has 16 residues. V gave up 10 bases and J gave up 9 bases; unmatched junction bases: 19. Germline assignment: CDR1 SEHNR and CDR2 FQNEAQ (reference sequence). The chain's CDR3 is CAIGSRDRDKGGEQFF. The CDR3 nucleotides are TGTGCCATCGGCTCCCGGGACAGGGATAAGGGAGGTGAGCAGTTCTTC.

The chain couples TRBV5-1 to TRBJ2-1, with a tentative D call TRBD2 (5 bases). V lost 6 bases to trimming and J lost 6 bases, with 13 bases between them. Germline assignment: CDR1 SGHRS and CDR2 YFSETQ. The CDR3 contains 13 residues. This chain's CDR3 is CASKDSGSNEQFF. The CDR3, as DNA: TGCGCCAGCAAGGACTCGGGGTCCAATGAGCAGTTCTTC.

This clone occurred once. The chain has TRBV6-1 and TRBJ1-5; D possibly corresponds to TRBD1 (5 bases). In germline, CDR1 is MNHNS, CDR2 SASEGT. V lost 3 bases to trimming and J lost 6 bases, with 15 bases between them. This CDR3 spans 15 amino acids. The CDR3 here is CASSDRQPLAQPQHF. DNA of the CDR3: TGTGCCAGCAGTGACCGACAGCCTTTAGCTCAGCCCCAGCATTTT.

Of note for this clone: Other nucleotide sequences in the sample specify the same CDR3. The rearrangement joins TRBV3-1 (or the pseudogene TRBV3-2) to TRBJ2-1; 11 bases match TRBD2. CDR3 length: 16 amino acids. The V gene's germline CDR1 is LGHDT and CDR2 YNNKEL (reference sequence). V lost 0 bases, J lost 9 bases, and 7 bases stayed unmatched. The CDR3 sequence is CASSQERLAGGAEQFF. The CDR3 coding sequence is TGTGCCAGCAGCCAAGAGCGGCTAGCGGGGGGAGCTGAGCAGTTCTTC.

The rearrangement joins TRBV7-2 to TRBJ2-7; tentatively, D is TRBD2 (5 bases). CDR1 and CDR2 (germline): SGHTA, FQGNSA. CDR3 length: 14 amino acids. V shed 4 bases and J shed 7 bases, with 17 bases lying between them. The CDR3 is CASSSTTRPGEQYF. The DNA of the CDR3 is TGTGCCAGCAGCTCGACGACGCGCCCGGGGGAGCAGTACTTC. The full variable domain, with the rest looked up from reference TRBV7-2 and TRBJ2-7, is GAGVSQSPSNKVTEKGKDVELRCDPISGHTALYWYRQSLGQGLEFLIYFQGNSAPDKSGLPSDRFSAERTGGSVSTLTIQRTQQEDSAVYLCASSSTTRPGEQYFGPGTRLTVT.